Following are 4 T cell receptor beta chains from one sample sequenced in a study of response to subunit inactivated influenza vaccine. From the RT-PCR reads, TCRdb called clonotypes with MiXCR, one entry per CDR3 protein. The sample records around 570,000 distinct CDR3 sequences, around 10% being singletons. The same specimen was also included in a second study, on T cells expressing NK-cell markers. That work adds: Libraries used 5'RACE template switching adding universal primer site and UMIs.

Material: PBMCs from blood, obtained on the day of vaccination. The receptors come from a man in his forties or fifties who received an inactivated influenza vaccine.

This clonotype has just a few counts. The genes are TRBV12-3 or TRBV12-4 and TRBJ1-1; D ambiguous. Trimming shortened V by 6 bases and J by 4 bases, and 9 bases separated the two germline ends. There are 12 residues in the CDR3. The CDR3 reads CASRGPRTEAFF. CDR3 in DNA: TGTGCCAGCAGAGGGCCGCGCACTGAAGCTTTCTTT.

This clonotype has a count of ten or more. The chain links TRBV28 to TRBJ2-7; TRBD2 matches 14 bases. CDR3 length equals 20 residues. The ends lost 5 bases at V and 6 bases at J; junction bases unmatched: 21. Germline CDR1 and CDR2: MDHEN and SYDVKM. The CDR3 bases are TGTGCCAGCAGTACAAACTCCGGGACTAGCGGGAGCCCCTTAAGCGTCGAGCAGTACTTC. Encoded protein: CASSTNSGTSGSPLSVEQYF.

This clonotype was detected a few times. The genes are TRBV5-6 and TRBJ2-1; TRBD2 matches 9 bases. The CDR3 is made up of 14 amino acids. Germline V gene lookup returns CDR1 SGHDT and CDR2 YYEEEE. Losses at the gene ends were 9 bases for V and 6 bases for J; bases not matched to a gene: 10. The CDR3, as DNA: TGTGCCACCTCCCTAGCGGGAACAGGCAATGAGCAGTTCTTC. Its protein product is CATSLAGTGNEQFF.

The chain carries TRBV28 and TRBJ2-3; 8 bases are shared with TRBD1. The CDR3 runs 16 residues. The V and J ends lost 5 bases and 4 bases, in that order; junction bases with no gene match: 11. CDR1 and CDR2 (germline): MDHEN, SYDVKM. CDR3: CASSITGTGSPDTQYF. The CDR3 DNA reads as TGTGCCAGCAGTATAACCGGGACAGGTAGTCCAGATACGCAGTATTTT.